The clone carrying this T cell receptor (beta chain) was observed a handful of times. Antigen specificity is unknown. The authors reverse transcribed all of the isolated RNA, so sequencing captured expressed TCRB transcripts. It was found that naive, central memory and regulatory T cell samples averaged about 3.4 million reads. Using immunoSEQ multiplex PCR, the repertoire was profiled, and TCRdb retains in-frame clones only, with some absent. The sample has some 290,000 clones; around 24% are singletons. The CDR3 runs 19 residues. V lost 4 bases to trimming and J lost 4 bases; unmatched junction nucleotides: 21. Germline lookup yields CDR1 GTSNPN and CDR2 SVGIG (reference sequence). These data are taken from a study of beta chain features in type 1 diabetes. General study points: Significant though moderate, a shortening of TCRB CDR3s appeared in all four CD4+ subsets of Type 1 diabetes patients.

The V call is TRBV30, the J call TRBJ2-1, with 8 bases aligning to TRBD2. This sequence originates from a young woman with type 1 diabetes. The specimen sequenced was naive CD4+ T cells from blood. CDR3: CAWTKLVSTSAENYNEQFF. The DNA of the CDR3 is TGTGCCTGGACTAAATTGGTATCGACTAGCGCCGAGAATTACAATGAGCAGTTCTTC. Drawing the rest from reference TRBV30 and TRBJ2-1, the complete variable domain is SQTIHQWPATLVQPVGSPLSLECTVEGTSNPNLYWYRQAAGRGLQLLFYSVGIGQISSEVPQNLSASRPQDRQFILSSKKLLLSDSGFYLCAWTKLVSTSAENYNEQFFGPGTRLTVL.